The rows below give T cell receptor beta chains drawn from one sample of a study of CD8+ T cells in alopecia areata. This table comes from immunoSEQ multiplex PCR, and its TCRdb copy is limited to in-frame clones, with some not included. Among about 200,000 clones, about two fifths were seen once, and the ten largest hold around 0.48%. Sequences were derived from CD4+ T cells sorted from blood, sampled at approximately week 30, from a patient treated with tofacitinib. These receptors originate from a human donor with alopecia areata. The CDR3 runs from the conserved cysteine through the conserved F or W. D genes are given only for firm matches. Size values are once, few and many counts, or a class for expanded clones, and some rows have none.

NA | NA | TRBJ2-7 | TRBV6-5 | TGTGCCAGCAGCTCCCGCGCAGGCGAATCCTACGAGCAGTACTTC | CASSSRAGESYEQYF
NA | NA | TRBJ1-5 | TRBV6-1 | TGTGCCAGCAGTGACCCCGGGGCGATTCAGCCCCAGCATTTT | CASSDPGAIQPQHF
NA | TRBD2 | TRBJ2-7 | TRBV29-1 | TGCAGCGTTGATTTACTAGCGGGAGGACGCGAGCAGTACTTC | CSVDLLAGGREQYF
many | NA | TRBJ2-1 | TRBV9 | TGTGCCAGCAGCCAGATCCGGGGGCTAAACTACAATGAGCAGTTCTTC | CASSQIRGLNYNEQFF
few | TRBD1 | TRBJ1-1 | TRBV7-9 | TGTGCCAGCAGCTACACAGGGGACACTGAAGCTTTCTTT | CASSYTGDTEAFF
few | TRBD1 | TRBJ1-1 | TRBV30 | TGTGCCTGGAGCGTCGGGACAGTAATGAACACTGAAGCTTTCTTT | CAWSVGTVMNTEAFF
NA | NA | TRBJ2-7 | TRBV29-1 | TGCAGCGTTTTTAGCCGTGTTGAGCAGTACTTC | CSVFSRVEQYF
few | NA | TRBJ2-7 | TRBV9 | TGTGCCAGCAGCGTCACAGGCTCCTACGAGCAGTACTTC | CASSVTGSYEQYF
NA | NA | TRBJ2-1 | TRBV7-2 | TGTGCCAGCAGCTCGAACCGACGGACAGAGCAGTTCTTC | CASSSNRRTEQFF
NA | NA | TRBJ2-7 | TRBV27 | TGTGCCAGCAGTCCGCAGGCGGGCAGGTACGAGCAGTACTTC | CASSPQAGRYEQYF
NA | NA | TRBJ1-1 | TRBV4-1 | TGCGCCAGCAGCCAAGAAGGCAGGGAAGACACTGAAGCTTTCTTT | CASSQEGREDTEAFF
many | TRBD2 | TRBJ2-1 | TRBV7-9 | TGTGCCAGCAGCCCTTTGGGGGAGGGCGGCAATGAGCAGTTCTTC | CASSPLGEGGNEQFF
few | NA | TRBJ1-3 | TRBV2 | TGTGCCAGCAGTGACGGGCCTGGAAACACCATATATTTT | CASSDGPGNTIYF